A single sample gave rise to the 31 T cell receptor beta chains below, sequenced in a study of cytomegalovirus exposure and HLA in healthy donors (dated by TCRdb to between 2016 and 2019). Libraries were made using the immunoSEQ multiplex PCR assay. For the multiplex PCR, a mixture combining 60 forward primers for TCR Vbeta segments and 13 reverse primers for TCR Jbeta segments was used. Held by TCRdb, this immuneACCESS table contains in-frame sequences only and omits some clones. Under half of the omission traces to an unresolved V gene where checked; the cause of the rest is unknown. The sample table gives 150,000 to 200,000 clones. Approximately 0.74% of the sample belongs to the ten largest clones. The source material was PBMCs. These receptors all stem from a boy aged 5-17 years in good health and CMV-seronegative.

The rearrangement joins TRBV4-1 to TRBJ2-7, with 9 bases matching TRBD2. The ends lost 4 bases at V and 7 bases at J; junction bases unmatched: 5. Germline V lookup: CDR1 MGHRA, CDR2 YSYEKL. This CDR3 comprises 13 residues. For the CDR3, the DNA is TGCGCCAGCAGCCGGCGGGGGGGGCCGGAGCAGTACTTC. Its translation: CASSRRGGPEQYF.

V usage is TRBV5-4 and J usage is TRBJ2-6, with no clear D. V was cut by 2 bases and J by 0 bases, with 6 bases left in between. CDR3 size: 15 residues. Germline V gene sequence: CDR1 SGHNT, CDR2 YYREEE (reference sequence). The CDR3: CASSLAVSGANVLTF. The CDR3 coding sequence is TGTGCCAGCAGCTTAGCCGTCTCTGGGGCCAACGTCCTGACTTTC.

This chain joins TRBV5-5 and TRBJ2-3, with 10 bases identical to TRBD1. The germline V gene has CDR1 SGHKS and CDR2 YYEKEE (reference sequence). Unmatched junction bases numbered 10, after V lost 2 bases and J lost 7 bases. The length of the CDR3 is 16 residues. CDR3 in amino acids: CASSFSRDRGVNTQYF. The DNA for the CDR3 is TGTGCCAGCAGCTTTTCTCGGGACAGGGGAGTAAATACGCAGTATTTT.

The rearrangement uses TRBV10-3 and TRBJ1-2; 8 positions match TRBD1. CDR1 is ENHRY and CDR2 is SYGVKD in the germline V gene. The V gene end was trimmed by 3 bases and the J gene end by 2 bases; junction bases not matched to a gene: 5. The CDR3 extends over 15 amino acids. The CDR3 loop is CAISETGGINYGYTF. DNA for the CDR3: TGTGCCATCAGTGAAACAGGGGGTATCAACTATGGCTACACCTTC.

The V call is TRBV7-8, the J call TRBJ1-1; 7 positions agree with TRBD1. The CDR3 is 15 amino acids. Germline V lookup: CDR1 SGHVS, CDR2 FQNEAQ. V shed 5 bases, J shed 2 bases, and the junction held 8 bases outside the gene matches. The DNA for the CDR3 is TGTGCCAGCAGCCCACAGGGGAAGGGAAACACTGAAGCTTTCTTT. This translates into CASSPQGKGNTEAFF.

The rearrangement joins TRBV30 to TRBJ2-5; 8 nucleotides align to TRBD1. Near its end, the DNA agrees better with TRBJ2-7, so the J call may be wrong. CDR3 length equals 14 residues. Germline V gives CDR1 GTSNPN, CDR2 SVGIG (reference sequence). CDR3: CAWSGYRGRYEQYF. The CDR3 DNA follows: TGTGCCTGGAGTGGTTACAGGGGGAGATACGAGCAGTACTTC.

The chain is built from TRBV7-2 and TRBJ2-2; D is possibly TRBD2 (6 bases). Trimming cost V 0 bases and J 7 bases, with 12 bases left between them. Germline loops: CDR1 SGHTA, CDR2 FQGNSA. There are 15 residues in the CDR3. The CDR3 spells CASSLAGEVSGELFF. The CDR3 DNA reads TGTGCCAGCAGCTTAGCGGGGGAGGTGAGCGGGGAGCTGTTTTTT.

This chain joins TRBV9 and TRBJ2-5, with 7 bases fitting TRBD1. The end of the DNA is better explained by TRBJ2-7, so the J call may be wrong. There are 15 residues in the CDR3. Germline CDR1 SGDLS, CDR2 YYNGEE. The CDR3 loop reads CASSVDEGARYEQYF. The CDR3 DNA is TGTGCCAGCAGCGTAGATGAGGGGGCTCGGTACGAGCAGTACTTC.

J is TRBJ1-2 and V is TRBV18; D may be TRBD1 (6 bases). The CDR3 is made up of 15 amino acids. V lost 4 bases to trimming and J lost 7 bases, with 19 bases between them. Per germline, CDR1 KGHSH and CDR2 LQKENI. CDR3 coding DNA: TGTGCCAGCTCACGCGGAGAAGGGGGACGGGGTGGCTACACCTTC. As protein: CASSRGEGGRGGYTF.

V gene TRBV2 combines with J gene TRBJ1-5, with D hard to call. The CDR3 loop spans 12 amino acids. Germline CDR1 is SNHLY and CDR2 is FYNNEI. V was trimmed by 9 bases and J by 2 bases, leaving 8 bases between them. CDR3 amino acids: CASNNGNQPQHF. The DNA of the CDR3 is TGTGCCAGTAACAATGGCAATCAGCCCCAGCATTTT.

This chain uses TRBV4-1 with TRBJ2-7, with 9 bases fitting TRBD1. Unmatched junction bases numbered 1, after V lost 0 bases and J lost 4 bases. The CDR3 covers 14 residues. CDR1 MGHRA and CDR2 YSYEKL come from the germline V gene. The CDR3 bases are TGCGCCAGCAGCCAAGATGACAGGGGGTACGAGCAGTACTTC. Amino acid sequence: CASSQDDRGYEQYF.

The CDR3 loop reads CASSLAQGRRDAYEQYF. Written as DNA, the CDR3 is TGCGCCAGCAGCTTGGCCCAAGGGCGGAGGGATGCCTACGAGCAGTACTTC. V is TRBV5-1 and J is TRBJ2-7; TRBD2 is a possible D gene (6 bases). CDR3 length equals 17 residues. The ends were cut back, 0 bases at V and 2 bases at J, with 18 bases in the middle. The germline gives CDR1 SGHRS, CDR2 YFSETQ.

The chain has TRBV9 and TRBJ1-2; D is uncertain. The germline gives CDR1 SGDLS, CDR2 YYNGEE. The V end lost 0 bases, the J end lost 4 bases, and 10 bases lay between the germline ends. There are 14 residues in the CDR3. The CDR3 loop is CASSVGSSPYGYTF. The DNA of the CDR3 is TGTGCCAGCAGCGTAGGTAGCTCCCCCTATGGCTACACCTTC.

The J gene is TRBJ2-1, the V gene TRBV10-1, with 11 bases aligning to TRBD1. V lost 0 bases to trimming and J lost 4 bases; unmatched junction nucleotides: 2. The CDR3 is 16 amino acids. Germline lookup yields CDR1 WNHNN and CDR2 SYGVQD (reference sequence). The CDR3, as DNA: TGCGCCAGCAGTGAGTCAGGACAGGGGGCTTACAATGAGCAGTTCTTC. This gives the protein CASSESGQGAYNEQFF.

The rearrangement links TRBV19 to TRBJ2-3, with 10 positions matching TRBD1. Germline lookup yields CDR1 LNHDA and CDR2 SQIVND (reference sequence). The ends lost 4 bases at V and 10 bases at J; junction bases unmatched: 11. CDR3 length equals 15 residues. Here the CDR3 reads CASSRPGQGFDPQYF. The CDR3 bases are TGTGCCAGTAGTAGGCCGGGACAGGGGTTCGATCCGCAGTATTTT.

This rearrangement joins TRBV5-4 to TRBJ1-4, with a tentative D call TRBD1 (5 bases). Deletions cut 4 bases from V and 8 bases from J, with 12 bases between. The CDR3 is 13 residues long. In germline, CDR1 is SGHNT, CDR2 YYREEE (reference sequence). The CDR3 DNA sequence: TGTGCCAGCAGCACGTGGGGGGGGGAAAAACTGTTTTTT. It yields the protein CASSTWGGEKLFF.

J is TRBJ1-1 and V is TRBV28; no clear D. The V gene's germline CDR1 is MDHEN and CDR2 SYDVKM. V was clipped by 10 bases and J by 1 base, with 13 bases between them. The CDR3 totals 13 residues. The CDR3 sequence: CAILPPWNTEAFF. DNA for the CDR3: TGTGCCATCCTACCCCCATGGAACACTGAAGCTTTCTTT.

The chain is built from TRBV27 and TRBJ1-1; 8 positions agree with TRBD1. Germline V gene data show CDR1 as MNHEY and CDR2 as SMNVEV (reference sequence). V was clipped by 6 bases and J by 5 bases; unmatched bases: 5. The CDR3 is made up of 13 amino acids. The CDR3 coding sequence is TGTGCCAGCAGAGGGACAGGAAGAACTGAAGCTTTCTTT. This encodes CASRGTGRTEAFF.

The chain couples TRBV4-1 to TRBJ2-1, with 13 bases matching TRBD2. With V trimmed by 4 bases and J by 1 base, 4 bases remained unmatched. Looked up from germline, CDR1 is MGHRA and CDR2 is YSYEKL. CDR3 size: 17 residues. The CDR3 protein is CASSRGGLAGSYNEQFF. The CDR3 nucleotides are TGCGCCAGCAGCCGGGGGGGACTAGCGGGGTCCTACAATGAGCAGTTCTTC.

The chain joins TRBV30 to TRBJ1-1; tentatively, D is TRBD1 (5 bases). CDR3 length equals 14 residues. Trimming left V 0 bases short and J 6 bases short, with 14 bases between. CDR1 and CDR2 (germline): GTSNPN, SVGIG (reference sequence). The CDR3 DNA reads as TGTGCCTGGAGTGTAGGGGTCAGCGTCGCTGAAGCTTTCTTT. Translation gives CAWSVGVSVAEAFF.

The CDR3 region has the DNA TGCGCCAGCAGCTTGGAACAGGGTGGAAACACCATATATTTT. Translated: CASSLEQGGNTIYF. The rearrangement links TRBV5-1 to TRBJ1-3; TRBD1 might be the D (6 bases). Germline CDR1 and CDR2: SGHRS and YFSETQ. The CDR3 length is 14 residues. Trimming cost V 0 bases and J 3 bases, with 7 bases left between them.

The chain has TRBV15 and TRBJ2-5, with D possibly matching TRBD2 (5 bases). CDR3 length: 14 residues. The germline V and J ends were trimmed by 4 bases and 1 base, with 10 bases remaining between them. Looked up from germline, CDR1 is LNHNV and CDR2 is YYDKDF (reference sequence). The chain's CDR3 is CATSILEPQETQYF. The CDR3 bases are TGTGCCACCAGCATACTAGAGCCCCAAGAGACCCAGTACTTC.

The V and J genes are TRBV5-1 and TRBJ2-5, with 8 bases lining up with TRBD1. The CDR3 loop spans 14 amino acids. The germline CDR1 and CDR2 sequences are SGHRS and YFSETQ. Germline trimming cut 4 bases from V and 5 bases from J; bases unmatched to any gene: 7. The CDR3 bases are TGCGCCAGCAGCGACGACAGGGGACTTGAGACCCAGTACTTC. Amino acid sequence: CASSDDRGLETQYF.

This sequence joins TRBV7-9 and TRBJ2-7, with 11 positions matching TRBD2. The junction had 4 bases not matched to a gene; V was cut back by 8 bases and J by 1 base. CDR3 size: 14 residues. Germline V CDR1 and CDR2: SEHNR, FQNEAQ (reference sequence). Written as DNA, the CDR3 is TGTGCCAGCTCCGGGACTAGCGGATCCTACGAGCAGTACTTC. Translating gives CASSGTSGSYEQYF.

The V and J genes are TRBV28 and TRBJ2-7; 7 positions agree with TRBD1. There are 15 residues in the CDR3. Unmatched junction bases numbered 15, after V lost 11 bases and J lost 2 bases. Germline values: CDR1 MDHEN, CDR2 SYDVKM. The CDR3: CAGDRGQAPTYEQYF. Here the CDR3 DNA reads TGTGCCGGCGATCGTGGACAGGCACCTACCTACGAGCAGTACTTC.

The V and J genes are TRBV5-1 and TRBJ2-5; possibly TRBD2 for D (6 bases). V shed 4 bases and J shed 5 bases, with 24 bases lying between them. From germline, CDR1 is SGHRS and CDR2 YFSETQ. The CDR3 covers 17 residues. The CDR3 region has the DNA TGCGCCAGCAGCCAACTGGGGGGAAGGGGCCCCATTGAGACCCAGTACTTC. Protein: CASSQLGGRGPIETQYF. The full variable domain, in which reference TRBV5-1 and TRBJ2-5 provide the parts outside the CDR3, is KAGVTQTPRYLIKTRGQQVTLSCSPISGHRSVSWYQQTPGQGLQFLFEYFSETQRNKGNFPGRFSGRQFSNSRSEMNVSTLELGDSALYLCASSQLGGRGPIETQYFGPGTRLLVL.

The chain uses TRBV7-9 and TRBJ2-5; tentatively, D is TRBD1 (6 bases). Germline CDR1 and CDR2: SEHNR and FQNEAQ (reference sequence). V was trimmed by 5 bases and J by 4 bases, leaving 23 bases between them. The CDR3 spans 17 residues. The CDR3 DNA is TGTGCCAGCAGCCCGATACGGCGGCCGGGACACGGAGAGACCCAGTACTTC. Protein sequence: CASSPIRRPGHGETQYF.

The chain is built from TRBV5-1 and TRBJ2-1, with D possibly matching TRBD1 (6 bases). This CDR3 has 16 amino acids. The V gene's germline CDR1 is SGHRS and CDR2 YFSETQ. Between the trimmed V and J ends, which lost 0 bases and 0 bases, there was a span of 10 bases. For the CDR3, the DNA is TGCGCCAGCAGCTTGGAACAGGGTAACTCCTACAATGAGCAGTTCTTC. It yields the protein CASSLEQGNSYNEQFF.

The J gene is TRBJ1-5, the V gene TRBV7-9; TRBD1 agrees at 10 bases. V lost 5 bases, J lost 3 bases, and 4 bases stayed unmatched. CDR1 is SEHNR, CDR2 FQNEAQ, per germline (reference sequence). The CDR3 is 15 amino acids. In DNA form, the CDR3 reads TGTGCCAGCAGCCCAGGGACAGGGGTCAATCAGCCCCAGCATTTT. Residues: CASSPGTGVNQPQHF.

The chain joins TRBV9 to TRBJ2-5, with TRBD2 matching 8 bases. The ends lost 2 bases at V and 2 bases at J; junction bases unmatched: 2. Germline CDR1 is SGDLS and CDR2 is YYNGEE. There are 14 residues in the CDR3. The CDR3 is CASSVPGGQETQYF. The DNA of the CDR3 is TGTGCCAGCAGCGTCCCGGGGGGGCAAGAGACCCAGTACTTC.

V gene TRBV7-9 combines with J gene TRBJ1-2, with 7 positions matching TRBD1. The junction had 4 bases not matched to a gene; V was cut back by 2 bases and J by 7 bases. Per germline, CDR1 SEHNR and CDR2 FQNEAQ (reference sequence). The CDR3 spans 13 residues. The DNA of the CDR3 is TGTGCCAGCAGCTTAACCTGGGACAGTGGCTACACCTTC. The encoded protein is CASSLTWDSGYTF.